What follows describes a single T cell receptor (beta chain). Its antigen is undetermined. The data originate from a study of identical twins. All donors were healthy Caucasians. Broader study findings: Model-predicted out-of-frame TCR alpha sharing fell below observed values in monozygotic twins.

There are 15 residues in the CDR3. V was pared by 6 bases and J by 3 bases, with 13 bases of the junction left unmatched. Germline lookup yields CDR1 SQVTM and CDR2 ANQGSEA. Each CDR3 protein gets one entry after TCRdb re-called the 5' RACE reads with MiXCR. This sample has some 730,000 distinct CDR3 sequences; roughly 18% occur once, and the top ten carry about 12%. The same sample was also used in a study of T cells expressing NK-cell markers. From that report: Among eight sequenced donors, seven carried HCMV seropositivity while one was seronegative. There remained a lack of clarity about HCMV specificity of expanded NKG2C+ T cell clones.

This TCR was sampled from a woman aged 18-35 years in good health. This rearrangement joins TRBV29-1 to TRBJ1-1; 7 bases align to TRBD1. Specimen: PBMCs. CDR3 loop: CSVTGQTKSYTEAFF. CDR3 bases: TGCAGCGTGACGGGACAGACGAAAAGCTACACTGAAGCTTTCTTT.